The present T cell receptor (beta chain) was sequenced within a study of Graves' ophthalmopathy and Graves' hyperthyroidism. Study overall: Hyperthyroidism is called stable when no ophthalmopathy develops within 18 months of follow-up.

Hyperthyroidism cases were recent diagnoses of under 2 months' duration in people aged 18 to 65. The authors diagnosed from clinical symptoms, serum thyroxine, TRAb, thyroid ultrasound and orbital computed tomography. Points from the study as a whole: Most expanded clonotypes in thyroid above 0.001 frequency also showed up in blood.

Amplification of TCR beta CDR3 regions used RNA transcripts. HTBI-primed first-round RT-PCR preceded second-round multiplex PCR. TCRdb used MiXCR to reprocess the multiplex PCR reads, holding one entry per CDR3 protein. The table includes around 1.1 million distinct CDR3 sequences, about 40% detected once. This clonotype was picked up many times. As yet, its antigen is unknown. Trimming left V 1 base short and J 2 bases short, with 15 bases between. In germline, CDR1 is SGHAT, CDR2 FQNNGV. The CDR3 is made up of 16 amino acids. The sequence came from an adult man with Graves' hyperthyroidism. Sequences were obtained from peripheral blood or thyroid tissue (not recorded which). The rearrangement uses TRBV11-2 and TRBJ2-7; D possibly corresponds to TRBD1 (6 bases). The CDR3: CASSLVKPGEPYEQYF. CDR3 bases: TGTGCCAGCAGCTTAGTTAAGCCAGGGGAACCCTACGAGCAGTACTTC.